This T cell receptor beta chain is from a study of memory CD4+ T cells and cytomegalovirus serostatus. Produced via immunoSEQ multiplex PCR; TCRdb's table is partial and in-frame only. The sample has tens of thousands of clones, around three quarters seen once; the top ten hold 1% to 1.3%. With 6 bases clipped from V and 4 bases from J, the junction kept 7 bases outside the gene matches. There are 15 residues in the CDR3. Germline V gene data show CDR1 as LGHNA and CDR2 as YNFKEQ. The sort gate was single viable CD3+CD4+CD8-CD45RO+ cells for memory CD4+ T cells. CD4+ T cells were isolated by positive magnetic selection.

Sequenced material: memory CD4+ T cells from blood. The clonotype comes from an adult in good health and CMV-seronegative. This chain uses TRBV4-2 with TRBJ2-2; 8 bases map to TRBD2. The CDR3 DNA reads TGTGCCAGCAGGCGAAGGAGCGGGAGCACCGGGGAGCTGTTTTTT. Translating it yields CASRRRSGSTGELFF.